This TCR beta chain was found in a study of shared clonotypes between healthy human individuals. Naive-designated CD8 cells lacked CD45RO, were positively enriched for CCR7, and omitted terminally differentiated effector memory CD45RA+ cells. Trimming cost V 2 bases and J 5 bases, with 11 bases left between them. The CDR3 sequence is 13 residues long. CDR1 and CDR2 from the germline V gene are SGHNT and YYREEE (reference sequence). This was a deep-level run. The input for sorted-subset replicate PCRs was around 0.2 ug DNA, some 28,000 T cell genomes. Using immunoSEQ multiplex PCR, the repertoire was profiled, and TCRdb retains in-frame clones only, with some absent. The top ten hold roughly 1.1% of the sample, which has some 2 million clones, about 95% seen once.

The chain recombines TRBV5-4 with TRBJ2-7; D may match TRBD1 or TRBD2 (6 bases each). The sequence was collected from a man younger than 35 in good health. The specimen sequenced was naive CD8+ T cells sorted from blood. Here the CDR3 DNA reads TGTGCCAGCAGCTTCGGGGGCGCAAACGAGCAGTACTTC. Protein product: CASSFGGANEQYF.